The T cell receptor beta chain under discussion was sequenced for a study of control samples from healthy donors and cancer patients. This table comes from immunoSEQ multiplex PCR, and its TCRdb copy is limited to in-frame clones, with some not included. The sample consists of about 130,000 clones, 80% to 95% of them appearing once. The TCR sequence derives from a man aged 18-30 years in good health. The source material was blood.

The chain's CDR3 is CAISGTDRGGNQPQHF. The CDR3 DNA reads as TGTGCCATCAGTGGAACAGACAGGGGTGGCAATCAGCCCCAGCATTTT. The chain has TRBV10-3 and TRBJ1-5, with 8 bases identical to TRBD1. Germline CDR1 ENHRY, CDR2 SYGVKD. With 4 bases clipped from V and 2 bases from J, the junction kept 7 bases outside the gene matches. The CDR3 extends over 16 amino acids.